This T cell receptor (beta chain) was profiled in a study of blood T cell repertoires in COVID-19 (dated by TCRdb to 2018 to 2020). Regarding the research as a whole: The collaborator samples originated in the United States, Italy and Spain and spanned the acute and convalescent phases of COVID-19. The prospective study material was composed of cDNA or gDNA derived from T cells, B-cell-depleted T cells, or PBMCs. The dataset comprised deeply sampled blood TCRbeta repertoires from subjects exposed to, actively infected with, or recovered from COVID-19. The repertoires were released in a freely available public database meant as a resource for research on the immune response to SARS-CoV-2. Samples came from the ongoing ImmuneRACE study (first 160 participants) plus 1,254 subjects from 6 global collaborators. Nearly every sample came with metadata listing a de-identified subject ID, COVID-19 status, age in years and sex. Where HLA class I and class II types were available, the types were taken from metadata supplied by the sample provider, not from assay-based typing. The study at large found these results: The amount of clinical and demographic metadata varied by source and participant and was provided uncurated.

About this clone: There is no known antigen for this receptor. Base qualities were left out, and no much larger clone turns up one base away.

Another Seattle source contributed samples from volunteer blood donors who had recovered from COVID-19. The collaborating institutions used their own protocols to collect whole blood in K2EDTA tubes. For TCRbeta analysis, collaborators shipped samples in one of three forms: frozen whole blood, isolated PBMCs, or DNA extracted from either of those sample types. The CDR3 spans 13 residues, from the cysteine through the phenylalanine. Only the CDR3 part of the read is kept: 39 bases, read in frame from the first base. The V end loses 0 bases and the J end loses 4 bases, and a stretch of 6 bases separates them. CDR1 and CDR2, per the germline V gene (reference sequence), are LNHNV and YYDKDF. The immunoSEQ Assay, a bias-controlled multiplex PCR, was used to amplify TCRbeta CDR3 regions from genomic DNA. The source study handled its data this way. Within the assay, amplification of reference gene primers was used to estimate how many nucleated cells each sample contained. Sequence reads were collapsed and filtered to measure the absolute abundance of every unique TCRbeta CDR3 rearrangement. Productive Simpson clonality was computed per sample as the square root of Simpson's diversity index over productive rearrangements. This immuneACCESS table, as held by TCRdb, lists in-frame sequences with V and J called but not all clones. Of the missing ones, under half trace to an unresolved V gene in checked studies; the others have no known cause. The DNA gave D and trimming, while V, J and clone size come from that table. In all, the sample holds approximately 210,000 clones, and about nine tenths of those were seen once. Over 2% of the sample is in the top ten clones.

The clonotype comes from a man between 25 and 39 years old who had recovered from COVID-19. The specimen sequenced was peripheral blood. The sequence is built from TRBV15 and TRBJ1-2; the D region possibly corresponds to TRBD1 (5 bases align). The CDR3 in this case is CATSRDQGYGYTF. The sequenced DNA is TGTGCCACCAGCAGAGATCAGGGCTATGGCTACACCTTC. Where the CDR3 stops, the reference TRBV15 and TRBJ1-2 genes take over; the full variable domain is DAMVIQNPRYQVTQFGKPVTLSCSQTLNHNVMYWYQQKSSQAPKLLFHYYDKDFNNEADTPDNFQSRRPNTSFCFLDIRSPGLGDTAMYLCATSRDQGYGYTFGSGTRLTVV.